One and the same sample provided the 27 T cell receptor beta chains below, sequenced in a study of vaccination effects on CD4 cells after COVID-19. These receptors' antigens are unknown. The data were produced by immunoSEQ multiplex PCR, yet TCRdb's version contains in-frame clones alone and is incomplete. Counted here are approximately 30,000 clones, 82% occurring once; the ten biggest clones make up approximately 1.6%. Using viral peptide pools, the ViraFEST assay grew out antigen-specific CD4+ T cells prior to sequencing. Upon completion of 10 to 11 days in culture, CD4+ T cells were isolated. Either the BNT162b2 or mRNA-1273 vaccine was given to participants in two doses. Source: CD4+ T cells from PBMCs cultured with HCoV-NL63 spike peptides, taken after COVID-19 vaccination. Receptors were obtained from a human donor who received a COVID-19 vaccine. Some clones in this sample may be carry-over from other donors' samples.

J is TRBJ2-3 and V is TRBV28; the D gene is possibly TRBD2 (6 bases). The CDR3 sequence is 15 residues long. Trimming stripped 8 bases from V and 0 bases from J, with 15 bases between. Germline CDR1 reads MDHEN; CDR2 reads SYDVKM. CDR3 in amino acids: CASGAPAGSTDTQYF. CDR3 coding DNA: TGTGCCAGCGGGGCCCCGGCGGGGAGCACAGATACGCAGTATTTT.

The chain has TRBV27 and TRBJ1-5, with TRBD1 identical over 7 bases. J lost 2 bases, V lost 5 bases, and 3 bases had no gene match. CDR3 size: 14 residues. Germline assignment: CDR1 MNHEY and CDR2 SMNVEV (reference sequence). The DNA for the CDR3 is TGTGCCAGCAGTACCACAGGGGGCAATCAGCCCCAGCATTTT. Its translation is CASSTTGGNQPQHF.

V and J are TRBV24-1 and TRBJ2-5, with D perhaps being TRBD1 or TRBD2 (6 bases each). Trimming pared 2 bases from V and 5 bases from J, leaving 11 bases between. The length of the CDR3 is 14 residues. Germline CDR1 is KGHDR and CDR2 is SFDVKD. The CDR3 DNA sequence: TGTGCCACCAGTGATTCGGGGGACATCGAGACCCAGTACTTC. Residues: CATSDSGDIETQYF.

V is TRBV5-6 and J is TRBJ2-5; 7 bases agree with TRBD2. Germline-derived CDR1 and CDR2 are SGHDT and YYEEEE. The V and J ends lost 1 base and 5 bases, in that order; junction bases with no gene match: 2. The CDR3 is 13 residues long. As DNA, the CDR3 is TGTGCCAGCAGCTTGAGGGGAGGGGAGACCCAGTACTTC. This encodes CASSLRGGETQYF. The whole variable domain, filled in from reference TRBV5-6 and TRBJ2-5, reads DAGVTQSPTHLIKTRGQQVTLRCSPKSGHDTVSWYQQALGQGPQFIFQYYEEEERQRGNFPDRFSGHQFPNYSSELNVNALLLGDSALYLCASSLRGGETQYFGPGTRLLVL.

This clone has just one count. CDR3: CASSSPPGEGTQYF. The CDR3 DNA is TGTGCCAGCAGTTCCCCCCCCGGGGAAGGGACCCAGTACTTC. The V call is TRBV27, the J call TRBJ2-5, with D perhaps matching TRBD2 (5 bases). Germline V gives CDR1 MNHEY, CDR2 SMNVEV (reference sequence). Trimming removed 4 bases at V and 7 bases at J, with 16 bases between. This CDR3 is 14 amino acids long.

V usage is TRBV30 and J usage is TRBJ1-5; D call uncertain. This CDR3 has 14 residues. V was pared by 5 bases and J by 0 bases, with 11 bases between. Germline V gene lookup returns CDR1 GTSNPN and CDR2 SVGIG (reference sequence). CDR3 nucleotides: TGTGCCTGGTCCAGGCGCAATAGCAATCAGCCCCAGCATTTT. Its protein is CAWSRRNSNQPQHF.

The chain has TRBV2 and TRBJ2-3, with D maybe TRBD2 (5 bases). The germline gives CDR1 SNHLY, CDR2 FYNNEI. The CDR3 loop spans 14 amino acids. The V end lost 6 bases, the J end lost 3 bases, and 13 bases lay between the germline ends. The CDR3 nucleotides read TGTGCCAGCAGGCGGCGGGCTTTAACAGATACGCAGTATTTT. Its protein is CASRRRALTDTQYF.

The chain employs TRBV5-6 and TRBJ2-7; D not certain. The CDR3 sequence is 15 residues long. Trimming pared 4 bases from V and 0 bases from J, leaving 14 bases between. CDR1 and CDR2 (germline): SGHDT, YYEEEE. This chain's CDR3 is CASSPAPQGSYEQYV. CDR3 in DNA: TGTGCCAGCAGCCCTGCCCCCCAAGGCTCCTACGAGCAGTACGTC.

This clone has just one count. The rearrangement links TRBV9 to TRBJ1-2; D uncertain. The CDR3 totals 12 residues. From germline, CDR1 is SGDLS and CDR2 YYNGEE. V gave up 3 bases and J gave up 2 bases, with 5 bases separating them. The CDR3 loop is CASSAGNYGYTF. In DNA form, the CDR3 reads TGTGCCAGCAGCGCGGGAAACTATGGCTACACCTTC. Full variable domain (outside the CDR3, taken from reference TRBV9 and TRBJ1-2): DSGVTQTPKHLITATGQRVTLRCSPRSGDLSVYWYQQSLDQGLQFLIQYYNGEERAKGNILERFSAQQFPDLHSELNLSSLELGDSALYFCASSAGNYGYTFGSGTRLTVV.

The gene calls are TRBV4-1 and TRBJ2-2; 15 bases match TRBD2. The CDR3 has 18 residues. Looked up from germline, CDR1 is MGHRA and CDR2 is YSYEKL. J lost 4 bases, V lost 3 bases, and 6 bases had no gene match. The CDR3 sequence is CASSQGLAGGRITGELFF. The CDR3 DNA reads TGCGCCAGCAGCCAGGGACTAGCGGGGGGAAGGATCACCGGGGAGCTGTTTTTT.

The chain uses TRBV11-2 and TRBJ1-3; D uncertain. The CDR3 covers 13 residues. Trimming took 5 bases from V and 3 from J, leaving 8 bases between them. Germline CDR1 SGHAT, CDR2 FQNNGV. For the CDR3, the DNA is TGTGCCAGCAGCACCCCGATTGGAAACACCATATATTTT. Protein product: CASSTPIGNTIYF.

In regard to this clone: Distinct nucleotide sequences in the sample also encode this CDR3. The rearrangement uses TRBV4-1 and TRBJ2-1; tentative D call: TRBD1 (6 bases). CDR3 length equals 15 residues. Germline V gene lookup returns CDR1 MGHRA and CDR2 YSYEKL. The V end was cut by 0 bases, the J end by 4 bases, with 10 bases between. CDR3 sequence: CASSQDRGGYNEQFF. The CDR3 DNA reads TGCGCCAGCAGCCAAGACAGGGGCGGATACAATGAGCAGTTCTTC.

The J gene is TRBJ2-5, the V gene TRBV29-1, with a tentative D call TRBD1 (5 bases). Germline CDR1 reads SQVTM; CDR2 reads ANQGSEA. V lost 4 bases and J 5 bases, leaving 11 bases between the germline ends. The CDR3 contains 12 residues. CDR3 residues: CSVARAAETQYF. The CDR3 nucleotides read TGCAGCGTTGCCAGGGCGGCGGAGACCCAGTACTTC.

J is TRBJ1-1 and V is TRBV14, with 9 positions matching TRBD1. CDR3 length: 16 residues. V was pared by 4 bases and J by 4 bases, with 10 bases of the junction left unmatched. Germline values: CDR1 SGHDN, CDR2 FVKESK. The CDR3 DNA sequence: TGTGCCAGCAGCCCCCCCCGGGACAGGGCGGGCACTGAAGCTTTCTTT. It translates to CASSPPRDRAGTEAFF.

This chain connects TRBV9 to TRBJ2-1, with D unclear. Trimming stripped 4 bases from V and 7 bases from J, with 21 bases between. Germline CDR1 and CDR2: SGDLS and YYNGEE. The CDR3 is 16 amino acids. CDR3 in amino acids: CASSPFPSLRQNEQFF. The DNA for the CDR3 is TGTGCCAGCAGCCCATTCCCTAGTCTCCGTCAAAATGAGCAGTTCTTC.

The chain employs TRBV3-1 (or the pseudogene TRBV3-2) and TRBJ2-1, with 9 bases fitting TRBD1. The CDR3 extends over 13 amino acids. The ends lost 6 bases at V and 6 bases at J; junction bases unmatched: 3. Per the germline V gene, CDR1 is LGHDT and CDR2 is YNNKEL (reference sequence). The CDR3 bases are TGTGCCAGCAGGAGACAGGGGGGCAATGAGCAGTTCTTC. Translating it yields CASRRQGGNEQFF.

V and J are TRBV10-3 and TRBJ1-1, with D possibly TRBD1 on 5 matching bases. The ends were cut back, 2 bases at V and 1 base at J, with 5 bases in the middle. The CDR3 has 13 residues. Per germline, CDR1 ENHRY and CDR2 SYGVKD. The CDR3 DNA is TGTGCCATCAGTGAGACAGGGAACACTGAAGCTTTCTTT. This encodes CAISETGNTEAFF.

The chain combines TRBV28 with TRBJ1-2; D unclear. The CDR3 length is 12 residues. Germline assignment: CDR1 MDHEN and CDR2 SYDVKM. V shed 6 bases and J shed 0 bases, with 5 bases lying between them. The CDR3 protein is CASSPANYGYTF. The CDR3 nucleotides read TGTGCCAGCAGCCCCGCTAACTATGGCTACACCTTC.

This clone was seen a handful of times. The chain carries TRBV3-1 (or the pseudogene TRBV3-2) and TRBJ1-6; 7 nucleotides match TRBD1. The CDR3 runs 14 residues. Looked up from germline, CDR1 is LGHDT and CDR2 is YNNKEL (reference sequence). With 3 bases clipped from V and 8 bases from J, the junction kept 4 bases outside the gene matches. CDR3 sequence: CASSHGQADSPLHF. The CDR3 coding sequence is TGTGCCAGCAGCCACGGACAGGCCGATTCACCCCTCCACTTT.

This clone has a single count. This chain joins TRBV2 and TRBJ1-6; perhaps TRBD1 as D (6 bases). Germline CDR1 and CDR2: SNHLY and FYNNEI. V was clipped by 0 bases and J by 10 bases, with 16 bases between them. This CDR3 comprises 16 residues. The CDR3 DNA sequence: TGTGCCAGCAGTGAAGCGCATGGAGGGGGAAGATCACCCCTCCACTTT. Residues: CASSEAHGGGRSPLHF.

The chain uses TRBV5-8 and TRBJ2-3; perhaps TRBD2 as D (7 bases). The germline gives CDR1 SGHTS, CDR2 YDEGEE. Trimming shortened V by 7 bases and J by 0 bases, and 27 bases separated the two germline ends. This CDR3 contains 19 residues. The CDR3 here is CASPVIYGGGDPSTDTQYF. The CDR3 region has the DNA TGTGCCAGCCCTGTTATATACGGCGGGGGCGATCCTAGCACAGATACGCAGTATTTT.

The chain carries TRBV7-8 and TRBJ2-5; TRBD1 is a possible D gene (6 bases). V was trimmed by 1 base and J by 4 bases, leaving 10 bases between them. This CDR3 region has 14 residues. From germline, CDR1 is SGHVS and CDR2 FQNEAQ. The CDR3, as DNA: TGTGCCAGCAGCTTAGTAGCCAGGGGAGAGACCCAGTACTTC. It translates to CASSLVARGETQYF.

V and J are TRBV29-1 and TRBJ1-5; 8 bases are a match to TRBD1. With 7 bases clipped from V and 4 bases from J, the junction kept 9 bases outside the gene matches. There are 14 residues in the CDR3. The V gene's germline CDR1 is SQVTM and CDR2 ANQGSEA. CDR3 residues: CSAAGTGLNQPQHF. CDR3 in DNA: TGCAGCGCCGCCGGGACAGGACTTAATCAGCCCCAGCATTTT.

V usage is TRBV2 and J usage is TRBJ2-3; unclear D gene. This CDR3 is 12 amino acids long. Germline CDR1 SNHLY, CDR2 FYNNEI. Trimming removed 6 bases from V and 2 bases from J, with 6 bases in between. The CDR3 protein is CASRGYTDTQYF. The CDR3 DNA is TGTGCCAGCAGAGGTTACACAGATACGCAGTATTTT.

V is TRBV28 and J is TRBJ1-2; D call uncertain. The CDR3 extends over 16 amino acids. Deletions cut 4 bases from V and 4 bases from J, with 19 bases between. Germline V lookup: CDR1 MDHEN, CDR2 SYDVKM. Here the CDR3 reads CASSSPPSGGGYGYTF. The DNA for the CDR3 is TGTGCCAGCAGTTCCCCCCCGTCGGGAGGTGGCTATGGCTACACCTTC.

This chain connects TRBV2 to TRBJ1-2; D call uncertain. The CDR3 has 13 amino acids. Germline CDR1 reads SNHLY; CDR2 reads FYNNEI. V dropped 8 bases and J dropped 1 base, with 11 bases sitting between them. CDR3 loop: CASHMEVNYGYTF. CDR3 nucleotides: TGTGCCAGCCATATGGAGGTTAACTATGGCTACACCTTC.

This clone was picked up a small number of times. The genes are TRBV28 and TRBJ1-2, with 8 bases aligning to TRBD1. CDR1 is MDHEN and CDR2 is SYDVKM in the germline V gene. This CDR3 region has 14 residues. V dropped 5 bases and J dropped 7; count of bases not matched to a gene: 9. CDR3 DNA: TGTGCCAGCAGTCGACAGGGGCGAGGACGTGGCTACACCTTC. It translates to CASSRQGRGRGYTF.